A single T cell receptor beta chain is shown here with its context. Its antigen is not identified. The PCR employed 60 Vbeta primers together with 13 Jbeta primers. Method: immunoSEQ multiplex PCR; TCRdb's copy keeps in-frame clones and lacks some. The sample table includes tens of thousands of clones. This entry comes from a study of cytomegalovirus exposure and HLA in healthy donors. Broader study findings: The study dropped some indistinguishable V segments, TRBV6-2 and TRBV6-3 among them.

This CDR3 comprises 16 residues. V lost 2 bases to trimming and J lost 2 bases, with 16 bases between them. Germline CDR1 is MNHEY and CDR2 is SVGAGI. Sequencing was carried out using PBMCs. The chain couples TRBV6-5 to TRBJ2-7, with TRBD2 as a possible D gene (6 bases). This TCR was recovered from a female donor in good health and CMV-seropositive. CDR3 in amino acids: CASSYGGGAMAYEQYF. CDR3 bases: TGTGCCAGCAGTTACGGAGGAGGGGCAATGGCCTACGAGCAGTACTTC.